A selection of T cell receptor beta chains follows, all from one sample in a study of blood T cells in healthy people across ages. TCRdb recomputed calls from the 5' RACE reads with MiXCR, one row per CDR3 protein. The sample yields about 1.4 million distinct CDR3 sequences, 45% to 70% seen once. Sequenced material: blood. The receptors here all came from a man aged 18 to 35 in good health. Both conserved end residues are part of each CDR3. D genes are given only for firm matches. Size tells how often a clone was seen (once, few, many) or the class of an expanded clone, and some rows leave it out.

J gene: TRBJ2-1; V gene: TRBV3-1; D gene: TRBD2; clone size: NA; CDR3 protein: CASSQPARLAGNEQFF; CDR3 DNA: TGTGCCAGCAGCCAGCCCGCTAGACTAGCAGGCAATGAGCAGTTCTTC
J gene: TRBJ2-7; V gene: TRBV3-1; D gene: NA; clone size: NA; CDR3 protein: CASSQDRAVPSYEQYF; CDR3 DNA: TGTGCCAGCAGCCAAGATAGAGCGGTACCCTCCTACGAGCAGTACTTC
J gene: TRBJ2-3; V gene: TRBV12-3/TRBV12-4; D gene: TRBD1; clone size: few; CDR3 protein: CASRFTDRGRLVPDTQYF; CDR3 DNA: TGTGCCAGCAGGTTTACGGACAGGGGGAGGCTAGTGCCCGATACGCAGTATTTT
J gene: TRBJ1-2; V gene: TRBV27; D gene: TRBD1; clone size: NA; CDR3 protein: CASSYSYRGGNYGYTF; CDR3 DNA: TGTGCCAGCAGTTATTCGTACAGGGGAGGGAACTATGGTTACACCTTC
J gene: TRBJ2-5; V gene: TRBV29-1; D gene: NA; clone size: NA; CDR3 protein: CSVELASEDQETQYF; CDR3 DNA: TGCAGCGTTGAACTGGCCTCTGAGGATCAAGAGACCCAGTACTTC
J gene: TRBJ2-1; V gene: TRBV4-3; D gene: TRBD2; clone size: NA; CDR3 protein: CASSQGGYFEQFF; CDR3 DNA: TGCGCCAGCAGCCAGGGAGGGTACTTTGAGCAGTTCTTC
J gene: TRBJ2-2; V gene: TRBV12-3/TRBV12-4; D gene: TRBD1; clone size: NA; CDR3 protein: CASSNRQGDTGELFF; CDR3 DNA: TGTGCCAGCAGTAACCGACAGGGGGACACCGGGGAGCTGTTTTTT
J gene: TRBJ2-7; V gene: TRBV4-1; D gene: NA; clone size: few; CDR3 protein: CASSQDVGPSYEQYF; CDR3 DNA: TGCGCCAGCAGCCAAGATGTGGGACCATCCTACGAGCAGTACTTC
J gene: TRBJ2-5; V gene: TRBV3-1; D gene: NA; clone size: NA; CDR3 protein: CASSQGGGPETQYF; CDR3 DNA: TGTGCCAGCAGCCAAGGGGGGGGGCCGGAGACCCAGTACTTC
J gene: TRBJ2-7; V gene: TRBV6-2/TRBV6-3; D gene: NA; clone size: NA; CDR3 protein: CASSYSNPYEQYF; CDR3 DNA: TGTGCCAGCAGTTACTCGAATCCCTACGAGCAGTACTTC
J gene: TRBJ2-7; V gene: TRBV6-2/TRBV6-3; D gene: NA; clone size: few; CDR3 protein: CASSYSENYEQYF; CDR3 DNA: TGTGCCAGCAGTTACTCGGAGAACTACGAGCAGTACTTC
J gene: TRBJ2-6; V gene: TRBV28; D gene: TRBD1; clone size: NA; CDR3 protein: CASSSRDRARLGTISGANVLTF; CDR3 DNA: TGTGCCAGCAGTTCCCGGGACAGGGCTCGTTTAGGAACTATCTCTGGGGCCAACGTCCTGACTTTC
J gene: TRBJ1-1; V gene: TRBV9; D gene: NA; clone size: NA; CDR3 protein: CASSAYQGSTEAFF; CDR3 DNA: TGTGCCAGCAGCGCTTATCAGGGGTCCACTGAAGCTTTCTTT
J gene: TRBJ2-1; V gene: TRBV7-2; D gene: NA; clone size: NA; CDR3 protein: CASSSKQRSSYNEQFF; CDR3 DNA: TGTGCCAGCAGCTCTAAACAGCGGAGCTCCTACAATGAGCAGTTCTTC
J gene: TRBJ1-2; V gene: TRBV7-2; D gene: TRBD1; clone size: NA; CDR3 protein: CASRDTGEYGYTF; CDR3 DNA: TGTGCCAGCAGGGATACAGGGGAATATGGCTACACCTTC
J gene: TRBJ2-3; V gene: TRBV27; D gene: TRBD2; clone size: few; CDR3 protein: CASSLKTSGPGGVDTQYF; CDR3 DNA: TGTGCCAGCAGTTTAAAGACTAGCGGGCCCGGCGGGGTAGATACGCAGTATTTT
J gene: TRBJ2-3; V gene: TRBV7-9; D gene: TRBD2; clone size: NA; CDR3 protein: CASSLWTSLSTDTQYF; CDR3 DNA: TGTGCCAGCAGCCTGTGGACTAGCCTAAGCACGGATACGCAGTATTTT
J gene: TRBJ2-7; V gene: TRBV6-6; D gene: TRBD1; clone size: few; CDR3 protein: CASSYSRPGGGEQYF; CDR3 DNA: TGTGCCAGCAGTTACTCGAGGCCAGGGGGTGGCGAGCAGTACTTC
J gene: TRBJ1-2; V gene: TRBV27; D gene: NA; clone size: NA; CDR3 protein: CASCAAADYGYTF; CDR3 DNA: TGTGCCAGCTGCGCAGCGGCGGACTATGGCTACACCTTC
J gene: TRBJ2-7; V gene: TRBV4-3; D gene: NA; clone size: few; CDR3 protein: CASSQDLSGDYEQYF; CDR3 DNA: TGCGCCAGCAGCCAAGATTTGTCAGGGGACTACGAGCAGTACTTC
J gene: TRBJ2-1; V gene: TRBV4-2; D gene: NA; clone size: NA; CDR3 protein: CASSQSRQGRGNNEQFF; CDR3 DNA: TGTGCCAGCAGCCAATCAAGACAGGGGAGGGGAAACAATGAGCAGTTCTTC
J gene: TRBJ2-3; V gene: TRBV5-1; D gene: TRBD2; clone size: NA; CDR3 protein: CASSLARMGGSGFDTQYF; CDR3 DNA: TGCGCCAGCAGCTTGGCCCGGATGGGGGGGTCGGGCTTCGATACGCAGTATTTT
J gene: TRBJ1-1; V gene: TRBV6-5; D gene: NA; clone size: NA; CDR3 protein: CASSYQGQGMDTEAFF; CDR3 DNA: TGTGCCAGCAGTTACCAGGGGCAGGGGATGGACACTGAAGCTTTCTTT
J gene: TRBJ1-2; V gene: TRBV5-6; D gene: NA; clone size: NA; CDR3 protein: CASSLFTGRDYGYTF; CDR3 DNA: TGTGCCAGCAGCTTGTTTACAGGGCGGGACTATGGCTACACCTTC
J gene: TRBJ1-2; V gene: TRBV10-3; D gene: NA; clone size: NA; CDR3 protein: CAISELGAESGHTF; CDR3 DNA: TGTGCCATCAGTGAGTTGGGGGCGGAAAGTGGCCACACCTTC
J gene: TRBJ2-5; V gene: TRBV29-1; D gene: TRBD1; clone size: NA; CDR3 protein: CSVEVRQGVETQYF; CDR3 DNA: TGCAGCGTTGAAGTCAGACAGGGGGTAGAGACCCAGTACTTC
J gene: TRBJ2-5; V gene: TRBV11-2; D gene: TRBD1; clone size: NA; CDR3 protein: CASSQSTTVGQGWTQYF; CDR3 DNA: TGTGCCAGCAGCCAATCGACCACCGTGGGACAGGGGTGGACCCAGTACTTC
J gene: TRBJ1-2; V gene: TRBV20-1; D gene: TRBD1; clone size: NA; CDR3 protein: CSALDRGGGREGYTF; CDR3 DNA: TGCAGTGCACTGGACAGGGGAGGGGGCAGGGAAGGCTACACCTTC
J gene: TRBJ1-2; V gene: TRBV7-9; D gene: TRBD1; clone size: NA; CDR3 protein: CASSLGDRLRGYTF; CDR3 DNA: TGTGCCAGCAGCTTAGGGGACAGGTTGCGTGGCTACACCTTC
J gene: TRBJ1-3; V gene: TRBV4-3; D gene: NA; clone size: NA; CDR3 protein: CASSQDRADSRNTIYF; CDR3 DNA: TGCGCCAGCAGCCAAGATCGGGCGGACAGTAGAAACACCATATATTTT
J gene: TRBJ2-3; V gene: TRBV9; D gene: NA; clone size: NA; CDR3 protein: CASSVDNRPDTQYF; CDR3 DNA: TGTGCCAGCAGCGTAGACAACAGACCAGATACGCAGTATTTT
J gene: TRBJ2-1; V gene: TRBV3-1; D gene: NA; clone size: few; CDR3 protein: CASSRTLSYNEQFF; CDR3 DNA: TGTGCCAGCTCCCGGACACTCTCCTACAATGAGCAGTTCTTC
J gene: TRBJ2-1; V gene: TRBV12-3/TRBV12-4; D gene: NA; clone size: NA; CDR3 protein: CASAPSSYNEQFF; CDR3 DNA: TGTGCCAGCGCGCCCAGTTCCTACAATGAGCAGTTCTTC
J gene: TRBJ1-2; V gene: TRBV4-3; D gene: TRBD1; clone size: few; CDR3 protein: CASSQDPGQGNTF; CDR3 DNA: TGCGCCAGCAGCCAAGATCCCGGACAGGGGAACACCTTC
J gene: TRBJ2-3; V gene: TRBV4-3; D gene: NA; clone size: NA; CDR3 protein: CASSQDLSQRVGDTQYF; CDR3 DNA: TGCGCCAGCAGCCAAGATTTATCCCAGCGGGTTGGAGATACGCAGTATTTT
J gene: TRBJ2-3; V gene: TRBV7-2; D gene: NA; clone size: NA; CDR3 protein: CASLYRGGRADTQYF; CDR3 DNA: TGTGCCAGCCTCTACAGGGGGGGCAGGGCAGATACGCAGTATTTT
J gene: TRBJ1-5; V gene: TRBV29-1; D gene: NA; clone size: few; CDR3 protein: CSVLGGVDQPQHF; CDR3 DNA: TGCAGCGTTTTAGGAGGGGTTGACCAGCCCCAGCATTTT
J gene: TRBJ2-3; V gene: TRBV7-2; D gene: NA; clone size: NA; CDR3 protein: CASSARDTQYF; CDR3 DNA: TGTGCCAGCAGCGCGAGGGATACGCAGTATTTT
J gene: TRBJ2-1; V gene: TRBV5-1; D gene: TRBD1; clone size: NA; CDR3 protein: CASSFRTGLDEQFF; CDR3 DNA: TGCGCCAGCAGCTTTCGGACAGGGTTGGATGAGCAGTTCTTC
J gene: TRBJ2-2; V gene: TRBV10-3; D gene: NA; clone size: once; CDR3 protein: CAISDGRGYTGELFF; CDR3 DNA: TGTGCCATCAGTGATGGACGGGGGTACACCGGGGAGCTGTTTTTT
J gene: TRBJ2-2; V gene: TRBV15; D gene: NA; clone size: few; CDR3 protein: CATSRDLAAGELFF; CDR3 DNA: TGTGCCACCAGCAGAGATTTGGCGGCCGGGGAGCTGTTTTTT
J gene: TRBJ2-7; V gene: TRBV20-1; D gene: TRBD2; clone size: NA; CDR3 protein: CSARQAGGSSYEQYF; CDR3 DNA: TGCAGTGCTAGGCAGGCGGGGGGGAGCTCCTACGAGCAGTACTTC
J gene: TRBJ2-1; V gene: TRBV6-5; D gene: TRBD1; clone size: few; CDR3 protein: CASSSGQGFPGQYNEQFF; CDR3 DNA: TGTGCCAGCAGTTCCGGACAGGGTTTCCCGGGACAATACAATGAGCAGTTCTTC
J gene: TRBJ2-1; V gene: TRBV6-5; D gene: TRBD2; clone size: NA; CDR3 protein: CASSSRGWGLADYNEQFF; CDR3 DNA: TGTGCCAGCAGTTCCCGAGGTTGGGGACTAGCGGATTACAATGAGCAGTTCTTC
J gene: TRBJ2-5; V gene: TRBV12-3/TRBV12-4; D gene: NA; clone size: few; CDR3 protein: CASSKIRETQYF; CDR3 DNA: TGTGCCAGCAGTAAAATCCGGGAGACCCAGTACTTC
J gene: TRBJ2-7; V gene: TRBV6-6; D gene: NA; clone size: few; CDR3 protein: CASSEATLLVYEQYF; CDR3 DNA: TGTGCCAGCAGTGAGGCAACACTTTTGGTGTACGAGCAGTACTTC
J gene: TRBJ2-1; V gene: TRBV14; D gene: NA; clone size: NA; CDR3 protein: CASSPRVARTVPEQFF; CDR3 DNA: TGTGCCAGCAGCCCCAGGGTGGCTCGGACTGTTCCTGAGCAGTTCTTC
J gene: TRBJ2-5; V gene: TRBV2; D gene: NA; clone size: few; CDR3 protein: CASSEVEETQYF; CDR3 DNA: TGTGCCAGCAGTGAAGTGGAAGAGACCCAGTACTTC
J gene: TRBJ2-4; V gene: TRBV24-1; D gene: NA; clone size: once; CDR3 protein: CATSDPGSGDIQYF; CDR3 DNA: TGTGCCACCAGTGATCCGGGATCAGGGGACATTCAGTACTTC
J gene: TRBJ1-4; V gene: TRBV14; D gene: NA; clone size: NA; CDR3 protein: CASSQVIGNEKLFF; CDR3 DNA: TGTGCCAGCAGCCAAGTCATAGGGAATGAAAAACTGTTTTTT
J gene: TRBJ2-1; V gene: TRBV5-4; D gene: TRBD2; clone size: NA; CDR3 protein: CASSGGGQRLAGGPYNEQFF; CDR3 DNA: TGTGCCAGCAGTGGGGGCGGACAACGGCTAGCGGGAGGGCCCTACAATGAGCAGTTCTTC
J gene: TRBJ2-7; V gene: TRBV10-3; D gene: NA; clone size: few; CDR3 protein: CAIRVEPISYEQYF; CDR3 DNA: TGTGCCATCAGGGTTGAACCGATCTCCTACGAGCAGTACTTC